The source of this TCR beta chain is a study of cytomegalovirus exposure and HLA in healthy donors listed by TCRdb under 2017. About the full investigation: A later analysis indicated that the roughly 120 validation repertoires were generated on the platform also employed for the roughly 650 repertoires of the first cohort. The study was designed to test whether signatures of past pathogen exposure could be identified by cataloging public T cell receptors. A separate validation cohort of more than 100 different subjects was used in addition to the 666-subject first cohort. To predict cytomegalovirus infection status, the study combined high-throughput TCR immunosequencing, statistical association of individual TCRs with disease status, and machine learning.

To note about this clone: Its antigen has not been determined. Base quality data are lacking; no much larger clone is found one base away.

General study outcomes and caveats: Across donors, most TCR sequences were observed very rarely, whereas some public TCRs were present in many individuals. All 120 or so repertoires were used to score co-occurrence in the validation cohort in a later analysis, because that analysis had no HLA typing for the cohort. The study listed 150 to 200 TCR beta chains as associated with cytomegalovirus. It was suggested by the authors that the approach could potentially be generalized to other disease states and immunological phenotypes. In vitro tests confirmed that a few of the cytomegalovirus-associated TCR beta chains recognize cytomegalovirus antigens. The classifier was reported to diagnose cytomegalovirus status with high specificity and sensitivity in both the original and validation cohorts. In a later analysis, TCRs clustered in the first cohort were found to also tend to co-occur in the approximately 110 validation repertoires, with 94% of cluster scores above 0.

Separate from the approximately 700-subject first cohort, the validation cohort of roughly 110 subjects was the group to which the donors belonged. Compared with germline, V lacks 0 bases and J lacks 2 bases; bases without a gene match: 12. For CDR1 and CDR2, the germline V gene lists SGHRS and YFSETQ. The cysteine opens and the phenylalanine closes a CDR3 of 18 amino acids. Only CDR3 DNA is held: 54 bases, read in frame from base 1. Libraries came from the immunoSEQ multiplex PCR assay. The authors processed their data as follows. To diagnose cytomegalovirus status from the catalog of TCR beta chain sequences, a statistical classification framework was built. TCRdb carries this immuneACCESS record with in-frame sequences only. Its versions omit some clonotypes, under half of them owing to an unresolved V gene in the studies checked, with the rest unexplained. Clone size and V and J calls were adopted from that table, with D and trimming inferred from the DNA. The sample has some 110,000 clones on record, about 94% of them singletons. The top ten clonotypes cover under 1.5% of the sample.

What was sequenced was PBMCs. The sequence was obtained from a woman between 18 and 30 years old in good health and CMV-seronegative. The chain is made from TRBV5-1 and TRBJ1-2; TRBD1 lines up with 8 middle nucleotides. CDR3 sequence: CASSLEGTGGFANYGYTF. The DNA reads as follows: TGCGCCAGCAGCTTGGAGGGGACAGGTGGATTCGCAAACTATGGCTACACCTTC.